Below, one T cell receptor (beta chain) is given with its context. The specificity of this receptor is unknown. Base-call qualities are not available, and no considerably larger clone is one nucleotide away. The immunoSEQ Assay, a bias-controlled multiplex PCR, was used to amplify TCRbeta CDR3 regions from genomic DNA. The source study handled its data this way. The number of nucleated cells in each sample was estimated by amplification of reference gene primers within the assay. Sequence reads were collapsed and filtered to measure the absolute abundance of every unique TCRbeta CDR3 rearrangement. For each sample, productive Simpson clonality was calculated as the square root of Simpson's diversity index over productive rearrangements. TCRdb holds this immuneACCESS table with in-frame rearrangements only. Some clones are missing; in checked studies, unresolved V genes explain under half, and the rest has no known cause. V and J calls and clone size come straight from that table; D and trimming were deduced from the DNA. Recorded for this sample are about 320,000 clones; around 82% of them occurred a single time. The ten top clones hold 1.2% of the sample.

This sample stems from a study of blood T cell repertoires in COVID-19 (dated by TCRdb to the early 2020s). Regarding the study in general: The collaborator samples originated in the United States, Italy and Spain and spanned the acute and convalescent phases of COVID-19. Subjects who had been exposed to COVID-19, were actively infected with it, or had recovered from it provided the deeply sampled blood TCRbeta repertoires that made up the dataset. A freely available public database, intended as a resource for researchers studying the immune response to SARS-CoV-2, is where the repertoires were released. The material from the prospective study consisted of cDNA or gDNA derived from T cells, B-cell-depleted T cells, or PBMCs. Samples were obtained from the ongoing ImmuneRACE study (first 160 participants) and from about 1,300 subjects provided by 6 global collaborators. A de-identified subject ID, COVID-19 status, age in years and sex were almost always included in the sample metadata. Where available, HLA class I and class II types were taken from metadata supplied by the sample provider and were not determined by assay-based typing. The paper as a whole reports these results and caveats: The amount of clinical and demographic metadata varied by source and participant and was provided uncurated.

At the junction V is shortened by 0 bases and J by 2 bases, with 7 bases in between. Sequences MNHEY (CDR1) and SVGAGI (CDR2) are obtained from the germline V gene. From cysteine to phenylalanine, the CDR3 is 14 amino acids long. The entry retains the CDR3 DNA only, 42 bases that are in frame from base 1. Collaborating institutions collected whole blood in K2EDTA tubes following their own protocols. For TCRbeta analysis, collaborators shipped samples in one of three forms: frozen whole blood, isolated PBMCs, or DNA extracted from either of those sample types. Material for sequencing was peripheral blood. In this chain, TRBV6-5 is recombined with TRBJ1-2; the D gene lacks a confident call. This clonotype originated in a woman aged 45-60 years with acute or convalescent COVID-19. The base sequence is TGTGCCAGCAGTTACTCGCCTGAGAACTATGGCTACACCTTC. Its amino acids are CASSYSPENYGYTF.